A single T cell receptor (beta chain) is shown here with its context. Its target is unknown. Among the patients, none had received any treatment before thyroid surgery. Original handling: What underpinned the distant-metastasis classifier for papillary thyroid cancer was the set of CDR3 differences across clinicopathological groups. Using MiXCR, TCRdb re-called clones from the PCR reads. TCRdb, not the authors, supplied the V and J calls. This table has 9,900 or so clones, more than 25% appearing once. This sample was included in a study of metastatic and nonmetastatic thyroid tumors. For the study at large: Across blood and tumor or nodule tissue, repertoires from malignant and benign thyroid patients were compared with one another. Findings of the study overall: When malignant thyroid tumors were compared with benign nodules, TCR beta diversity was reportedly significantly higher in the malignant tumors. This held in both blood and tumor samples.

Trimming shortened V by 6 bases and J by 8 bases, and 11 bases separated the two germline ends. Looked up from germline, CDR1 is MNHNS and CDR2 is SASEGT. CDR3 length equals 13 residues. The V and J genes are TRBV6-1 and TRBJ1-6; D is ambiguous. The receptor was derived from a female donor with papillary thyroid cancer or a benign thyroid nodule (not recorded which). Some clones in this sample may be carry-over from other donors' samples. The material sequenced was tumor tissue. The CDR3 nucleotides read TGTGCCAGCAGCGGCCTAAGGGATTCACCCCTCCACTTT. Translation gives CASSGLRDSPLHF.